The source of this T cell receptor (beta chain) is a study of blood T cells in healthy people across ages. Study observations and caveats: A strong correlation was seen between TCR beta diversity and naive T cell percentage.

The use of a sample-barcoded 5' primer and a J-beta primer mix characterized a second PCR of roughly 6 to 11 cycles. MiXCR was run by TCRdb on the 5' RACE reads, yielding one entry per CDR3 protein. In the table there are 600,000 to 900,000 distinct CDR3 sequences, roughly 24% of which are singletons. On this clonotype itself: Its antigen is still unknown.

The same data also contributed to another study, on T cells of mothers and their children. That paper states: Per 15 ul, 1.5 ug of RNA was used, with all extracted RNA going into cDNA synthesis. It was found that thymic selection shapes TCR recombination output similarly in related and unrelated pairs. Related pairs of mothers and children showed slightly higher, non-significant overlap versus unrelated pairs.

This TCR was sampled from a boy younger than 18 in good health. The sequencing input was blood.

This chain's CDR3 is CASSFEHSNQPQHF. The CDR3 DNA reads as TGTGCCAGCAGTTTTGAGCATAGCAATCAGCCCCAGCATTTT. The rearrangement uses TRBV12-3 or TRBV12-4 and TRBJ1-5; unclear D gene. V lost 3 bases, J lost 0 bases, and 6 bases lay in between. This CDR3 is built from 14 residues.